There are a few counts of the clone carrying this T cell receptor (beta chain). Its antigen remains unidentified. A much larger clone lies a single base off, so this may be a read error. With a J-beta primer mix and a sample-barcoded 5' primer, a second PCR ran about 7 to 12 cycles. Using its own MiXCR run on the 5' RACE reads, TCRdb lists one record per CDR3 protein. Of around 900,000 distinct CDR3 sequences listed, under 35% are singletons. This sample stems from a study of blood T cells in healthy people across ages. General study results and limits: Older age coincided with a roughly linear decline in TCR beta diversity per million T cells. Researchers report that TCR beta diversity correlated strongly with naive T cell percentage.

Extractions gave at least 5.5 micrograms of total RNA per sample. The source is a woman aged 80 or older in good health. Sequencing was carried out using blood.

This CDR3 reads CASSLDRPSPLYGYTF. CDR3 sequence (DNA): TGTGCCAGCAGCCTTGACAGACCCTCTCCATTATATGGCTACACCTTC. The chain uses TRBV21-1 and TRBJ1-2; the table's D gene call, TRBD1, was not cross checked with the DNA. TRBV21-1 counts as a pseudogene. The CDR3 is 16 residues long.